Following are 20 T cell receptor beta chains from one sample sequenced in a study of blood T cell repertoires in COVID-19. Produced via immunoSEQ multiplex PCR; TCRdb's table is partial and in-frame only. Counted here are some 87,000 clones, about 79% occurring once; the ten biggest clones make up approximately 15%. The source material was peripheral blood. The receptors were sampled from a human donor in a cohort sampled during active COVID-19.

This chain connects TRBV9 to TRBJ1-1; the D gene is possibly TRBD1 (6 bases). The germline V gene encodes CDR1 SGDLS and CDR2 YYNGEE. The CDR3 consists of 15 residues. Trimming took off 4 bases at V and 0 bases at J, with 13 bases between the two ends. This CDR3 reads CASSLQGYMNTEAFF. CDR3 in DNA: TGTGCCAGCAGCCTCCAGGGGTATATGAACACTGAAGCTTTCTTT.

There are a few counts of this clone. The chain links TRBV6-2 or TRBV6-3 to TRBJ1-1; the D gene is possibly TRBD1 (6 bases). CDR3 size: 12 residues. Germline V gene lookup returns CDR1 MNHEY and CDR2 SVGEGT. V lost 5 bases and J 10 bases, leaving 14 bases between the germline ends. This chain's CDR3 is CASSDTEGGAFF. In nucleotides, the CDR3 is TGTGCCAGCAGTGATACTGAAGGGGGAGCTTTCTTT.

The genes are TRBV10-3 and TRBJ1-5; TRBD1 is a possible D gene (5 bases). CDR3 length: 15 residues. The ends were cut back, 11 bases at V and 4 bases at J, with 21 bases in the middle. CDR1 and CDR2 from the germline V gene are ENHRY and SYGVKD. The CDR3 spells CAVARGLEGNQPQHF. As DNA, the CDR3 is TGTGCCGTAGCCCGGGGACTGGAGGGGAATCAGCCCCAGCATTTT.

DNA for the CDR3: TGTGCCAGCAGCCCCTTCTATGCGGGAGGCGCAGATACGCAGTATTTT. Amino acids: CASSPFYAGGADTQYF. This chain uses TRBV7-2 with TRBJ2-3, with TRBD2 identical over 8 bases. The CDR3 runs 16 residues. Germline trimming cut 5 bases from V and 4 bases from J; bases unmatched to any gene: 11. Per germline, CDR1 SGHTA and CDR2 FQGNSA.

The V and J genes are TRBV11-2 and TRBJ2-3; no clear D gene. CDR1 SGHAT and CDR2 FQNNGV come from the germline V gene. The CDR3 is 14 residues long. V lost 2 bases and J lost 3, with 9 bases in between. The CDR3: CASSLLLYTDTQYF. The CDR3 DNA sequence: TGTGCCAGCAGCTTACTGCTATATACAGATACGCAGTATTTT.

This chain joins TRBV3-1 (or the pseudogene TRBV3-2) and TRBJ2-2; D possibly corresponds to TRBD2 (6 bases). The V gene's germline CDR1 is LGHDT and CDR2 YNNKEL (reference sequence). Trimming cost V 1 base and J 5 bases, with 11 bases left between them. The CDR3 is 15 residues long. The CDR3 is CASSQVTRGTGELFF. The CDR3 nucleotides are TGTGCCAGCAGCCAAGTAACTCGGGGGACCGGGGAGCTGTTTTTT.

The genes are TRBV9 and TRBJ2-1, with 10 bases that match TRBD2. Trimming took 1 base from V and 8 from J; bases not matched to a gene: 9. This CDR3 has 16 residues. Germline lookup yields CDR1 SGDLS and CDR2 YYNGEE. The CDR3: CASSVLGLAGVDEQFF. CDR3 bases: TGTGCCAGCAGCGTACTAGGGCTAGCGGGAGTCGATGAGCAGTTCTTC.

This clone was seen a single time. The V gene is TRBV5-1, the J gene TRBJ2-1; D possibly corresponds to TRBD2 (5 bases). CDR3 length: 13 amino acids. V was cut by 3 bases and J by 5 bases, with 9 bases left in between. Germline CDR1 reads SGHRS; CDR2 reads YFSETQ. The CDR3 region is CASSSGLHNEQFF. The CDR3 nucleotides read TGCGCCAGCAGCTCTGGACTCCACAATGAGCAGTTCTTC.

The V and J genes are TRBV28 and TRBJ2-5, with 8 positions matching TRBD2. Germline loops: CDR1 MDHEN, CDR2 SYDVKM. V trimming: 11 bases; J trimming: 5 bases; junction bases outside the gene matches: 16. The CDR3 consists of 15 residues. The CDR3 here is CAAHTLSGTVETQYF. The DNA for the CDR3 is TGTGCCGCGCACACCCTTAGCGGGACTGTTGAGACCCAGTACTTC.

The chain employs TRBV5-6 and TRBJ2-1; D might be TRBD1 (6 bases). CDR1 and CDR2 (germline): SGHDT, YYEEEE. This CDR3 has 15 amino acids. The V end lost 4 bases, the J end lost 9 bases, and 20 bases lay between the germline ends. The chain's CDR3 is CASSIYRAEMGEQFF. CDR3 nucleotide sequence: TGTGCCAGCAGCATCTACAGGGCGGAGATGGGTGAGCAGTTCTTC. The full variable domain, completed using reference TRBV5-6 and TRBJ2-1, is DAGVTQSPTHLIKTRGQQVTLRCSPKSGHDTVSWYQQALGQGPQFIFQYYEEEERQRGNFPDRFSGHQFPNYSSELNVNALLLGDSALYLCASSIYRAEMGEQFFGPGTRLTVL.

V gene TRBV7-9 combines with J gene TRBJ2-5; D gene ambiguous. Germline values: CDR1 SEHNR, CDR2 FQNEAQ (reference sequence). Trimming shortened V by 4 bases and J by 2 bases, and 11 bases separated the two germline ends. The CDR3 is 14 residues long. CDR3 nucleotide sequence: TGTGCCAGCAGCTCTAGAGGTCTGCAAGAGACCCAGTACTTC. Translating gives CASSSRGLQETQYF.

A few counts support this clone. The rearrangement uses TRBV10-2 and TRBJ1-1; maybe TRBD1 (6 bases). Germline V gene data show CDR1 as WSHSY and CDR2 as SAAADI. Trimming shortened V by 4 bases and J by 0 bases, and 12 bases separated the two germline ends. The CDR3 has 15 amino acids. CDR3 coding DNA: TGCGCCAGCAGTGTGGGCAGGGACATGAACACTGAAGCTTTCTTT. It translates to CASSVGRDMNTEAFF.

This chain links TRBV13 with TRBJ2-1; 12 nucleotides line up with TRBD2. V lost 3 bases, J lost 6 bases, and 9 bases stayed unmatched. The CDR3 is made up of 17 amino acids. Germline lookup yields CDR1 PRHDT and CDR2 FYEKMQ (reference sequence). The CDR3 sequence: CASSFTGLAGFGNEQFF. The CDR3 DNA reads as TGTGCCAGCAGCTTTACCGGACTAGCGGGATTTGGCAATGAGCAGTTCTTC.

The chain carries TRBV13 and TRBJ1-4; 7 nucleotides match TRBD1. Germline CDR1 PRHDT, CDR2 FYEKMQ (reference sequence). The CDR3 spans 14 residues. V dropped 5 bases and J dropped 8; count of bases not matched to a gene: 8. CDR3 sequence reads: CASSRRDSREKLFF. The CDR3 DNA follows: TGTGCCAGCAGCCGCCGGGACAGTAGGGAAAAACTGTTTTTT.

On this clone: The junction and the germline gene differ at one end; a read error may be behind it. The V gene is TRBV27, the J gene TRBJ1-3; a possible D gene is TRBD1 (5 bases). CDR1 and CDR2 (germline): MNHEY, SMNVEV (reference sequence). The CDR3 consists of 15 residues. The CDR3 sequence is CASSLYGQGGHTIYF. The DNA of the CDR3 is TGTGCCAGCAGTTTATATGGGCAGGGTGGACACACCATATATTTT.

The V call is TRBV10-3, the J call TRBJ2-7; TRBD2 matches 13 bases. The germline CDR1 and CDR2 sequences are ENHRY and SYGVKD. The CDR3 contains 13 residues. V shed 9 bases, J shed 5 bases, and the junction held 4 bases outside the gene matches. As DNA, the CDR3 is TGTGCCATTAGGACTAGCGGGAGCGACGAGCAGTACGTC. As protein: CAIRTSGSDEQYV.

CDR3 DNA: TGTGCCAGCAGCCAAGAGGGGTGGGCAGGGAACAATCAGCCCCAGCATTTT. This encodes CASSQEGWAGNNQPQHF. This sequence joins TRBV4-2 and TRBJ1-5; maybe TRBD1 (5 bases). The CDR3 extends over 17 amino acids. V was shortened by 0 bases and J by 3 bases, with 15 bases between the two germline ends. Germline-derived CDR1 and CDR2 are LGHNA and YNFKEQ.

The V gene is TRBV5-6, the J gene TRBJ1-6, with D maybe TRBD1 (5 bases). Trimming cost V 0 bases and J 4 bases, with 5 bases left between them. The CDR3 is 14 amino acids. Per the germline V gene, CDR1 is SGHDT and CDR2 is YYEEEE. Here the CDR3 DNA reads TGTGCCAGCAGCTTGGGACAGTATAATTCACCCCTCCACTTT. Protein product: CASSLGQYNSPLHF.

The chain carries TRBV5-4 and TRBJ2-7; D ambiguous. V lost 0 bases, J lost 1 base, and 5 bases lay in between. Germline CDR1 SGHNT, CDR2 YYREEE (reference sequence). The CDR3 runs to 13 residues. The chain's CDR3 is CASSLVSSYEQYF. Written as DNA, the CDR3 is TGTGCCAGCAGCTTGGTCTCGTCCTACGAGCAGTACTTC.

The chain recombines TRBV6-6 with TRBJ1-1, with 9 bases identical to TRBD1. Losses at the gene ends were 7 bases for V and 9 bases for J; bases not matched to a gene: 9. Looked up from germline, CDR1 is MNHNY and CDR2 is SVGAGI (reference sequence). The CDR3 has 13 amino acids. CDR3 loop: CASTYRGPSKAFF. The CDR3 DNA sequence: TGTGCCAGCACCTACAGGGGGCCGTCAAAAGCTTTCTTT.